This section outlines one T cell receptor beta chain sequence together with its context. The sample is drawn from a study of blood T cell repertoires in COVID-19. Study details: Samples taken during acute and convalescent COVID-19 were collected in the United States, Italy and Spain. T cells, B-cell-depleted T cells, or PBMCs supplied cDNA or gDNA.

Germline V gene lookup returns CDR1 LNHDA and CDR2 SQIVND (reference sequence). Trimming shortened V by 1 base and J by 0 bases, and 3 bases separated the two germline ends. CDR3 length: 13 amino acids. Authors' data handling: Reference gene primer amplification in the assay estimated nucleated cell counts. The assay was immunoSEQ multiplex PCR, and TCRdb's table has in-frame clones only and misses some. V, J and clone size were drawn from that table, and D and trimming were deduced from the DNA. Among 250,000 to 300,000 clones, approximately 90% were seen once, and the ten largest hold roughly 4%. The chain has TRBV19 and TRBJ1-1; D gene unclear. The sample taken for sequencing was peripheral blood. The clonotype originates from a man aged 18 to 35 with active or convalescent COVID-19. The DNA for the CDR3 is TGTGCCAGTAGTATAGGTATGAACACTGAAGCTTTCTTT. It specifies CASSIGMNTEAFF.